One and the same sample provided the 21 T cell receptor beta chains below, sequenced in a study of CD8+ T cells in alopecia areata. Treatment: oral pan-JAK inhibitor, 5-10 mg twice daily. RNA was isolated and reverse transcribed to cDNA, the sequencing template. Assay used: immunoSEQ multiplex PCR; TCRdb lists only in-frame clones, some missing. This table has about 100,000 clones, about 61% appearing once. This specimen consisted of CD8+ T cells sorted from blood, obtained between weeks 55 and 65, from a patient treated with tofacitinib. The receptors were sampled from a human donor with alopecia areata.

The chain links TRBV13 to TRBJ2-1; D may correspond to TRBD1 or TRBD2 (5 bases each). The CDR3 loop spans 15 amino acids. Germline CDR1 reads PRHDT; CDR2 reads FYEKMQ (reference sequence). V lost 5 bases to trimming and J lost 3 bases, with 14 bases between them. CDR3 nucleotides: TGTGCCAGCAGCCCAAGGGACGTATACTACAATGAGCAGTTCTTC. It specifies CASSPRDVYYNEQFF.

The CDR3 reads CSVDQTDYGSTDTQYF. CDR3 bases: TGCAGCGTTGACCAGACAGATTACGGCAGCACAGATACGCAGTATTTT. This rearrangement joins TRBV29-1 to TRBJ2-3, with a possible D match to TRBD1 (5 bases). Per the germline V gene, CDR1 is SQVTM and CDR2 is ANQGSEA. There are 16 residues in the CDR3. Trimming left V 3 bases short and J 0 bases short, with 16 bases between.

This clone appeared a few times. V is TRBV6-5 and J is TRBJ2-5; perhaps TRBD2 as D (7 bases). The germline V gene encodes CDR1 MNHEY and CDR2 SVGAGI. Trimming cost V 6 bases and J 4 bases, with 12 bases left between them. The CDR3 length is 13 residues. CDR3 DNA: TGTGCCAGCAGCTTGGGGGGGCCAGAGACCCAGTACTTC. This encodes CASSLGGPETQYF.

This sequence joins TRBV13 and TRBJ2-2, with D unresolved. Germline V lookup: CDR1 PRHDT, CDR2 FYEKMQ (reference sequence). Deletions cut 0 bases from V and 6 bases from J, with 2 bases between. This CDR3 spans 12 amino acids. The CDR3 region is CASSLGPGELFF. In DNA form, the CDR3 reads TGTGCCAGCAGCTTAGGCCCCGGGGAGCTGTTTTTT.

The rearrangement joins TRBV27 to TRBJ2-3; D not resolved. Between the trimmed V and J ends, which lost 0 bases and 0 bases, there was a span of 4 bases. CDR3 length: 14 amino acids. Germline CDR1 MNHEY, CDR2 SMNVEV (reference sequence). CDR3 DNA sequence: TGTGCCAGCAGTTTATCCACTAGCACAGATACGCAGTATTTT. It yields the protein CASSLSTSTDTQYF.

The chain combines TRBV2 with TRBJ1-1, with TRBD1 identical over 9 bases. Trimming took 5 bases from V and 8 from J; bases not matched to a gene: 9. CDR1 SNHLY and CDR2 FYNNEI come from the germline V gene. The CDR3 consists of 14 residues. The CDR3 DNA reads TGTGCCAGCAGTCCCCCGGACAGGGGAACCGAAGCTTTCTTT. Encoded protein: CASSPPDRGTEAFF.

This clone was recorded only once. J is TRBJ2-5 and V is TRBV13, with D perhaps TRBD2 (5 bases). This CDR3 spans 13 amino acids. CDR1 and CDR2 (germline): PRHDT, FYEKMQ (reference sequence). V lost 0 bases to trimming and J lost 6 bases, with 8 bases between them. CDR3 sequence: CASSLGRGQTQYF. As DNA, the CDR3 is TGTGCCAGCAGCTTAGGTCGAGGGCAGACCCAGTACTTC.

The chain combines TRBV5-1 with TRBJ1-6; 9 nucleotides align to TRBD1. Germline CDR1 is SGHRS and CDR2 is YFSETQ. V gave up 3 bases and J gave up 10 bases; unmatched junction bases: 5. The CDR3 has 14 amino acids. The DNA of the CDR3 is TGCGCCAGCAGCTCGGACAGGGGACGGTCACCCCTCCACTTT. This translates into CASSSDRGRSPLHF.

The rearrangement joins TRBV4-2 to TRBJ2-3; no reliable D call. Germline assignment: CDR1 LGHNA and CDR2 YNFKEQ. The CDR3 runs 15 residues. V lost 2 bases to trimming and J lost 2 bases, with 11 bases between them. This CDR3 is CASSQSLQSTDTQYF. The CDR3 region has the DNA TGTGCCAGCAGCCAATCGCTCCAATCCACAGATACGCAGTATTTT.

This clone came up once. The chain recombines TRBV9 with TRBJ2-7, with 9 bases aligning to TRBD2. V lost 0 bases and J lost 3; bases outside the gene matches: 13. CDR3 size: 18 residues. Germline CDR1 reads SGDLS; CDR2 reads YYNGEE. The CDR3 DNA is TGTGCCAGCAGCGTAGGGGATAGCGGGGGCACCCGAGGCTACGAGCAGTACTTC. This translates into CASSVGDSGGTRGYEQYF.

The V and J genes are TRBV27 and TRBJ1-1; D perhaps matches TRBD1 (5 bases). V was cut by 8 bases and J by 6 bases, with 10 bases left in between. This CDR3 region has 11 residues. Germline assignment: CDR1 MNHEY and CDR2 SMNVEV (reference sequence). This CDR3 reads CASWGRAEAFF. For the CDR3, the DNA is TGTGCCAGCTGGGGGAGGGCTGAAGCTTTCTTT.

The chain employs TRBV11-2 and TRBJ2-3, with D unclear. Germline lookup yields CDR1 SGHAT and CDR2 FQNNGV. The V end lost 2 bases, the J end lost 0 bases, and 6 bases lay between the germline ends. The CDR3 extends over 14 amino acids. In nucleotides, the CDR3 is TGTGCCAGCAGCTTAAGGTCTAGCACAGATACGCAGTATTTT. Translated: CASSLRSSTDTQYF. The complete variable domain, with remaining parts taken from reference TRBV11-2 and TRBJ2-3, reads EAGVAQSPRYKIIEKRQSVAFWCNPISGHATLYWYQQILGQGPKLLIQFQNNGVVDDSQLPKDRFSAERLKGVDSTLKIQPAKLEDSAVYLCASSLRSSTDTQYFGPGTRLTVL.

This clone was seen only a few times. Germline and junction disagree at one end, which may indicate a read error. Other DNA sequences in this sample translate to the same CDR3. The chain links TRBV13 to TRBJ2-4; no clear D. Germline-derived CDR1 and CDR2 are PRHDT and FYEKMQ (reference sequence). The CDR3 runs 13 residues. The CDR3 protein is CASSLGAKNIQYF. CDR3 DNA sequence: TGTGCCAGCAGCCTAGGGGCCAAAAACATTCAGTACTTC.

This clone occurred once. The genes are TRBV15 and TRBJ2-5, with TRBD2 matching over 9 bases. The CDR3 covers 14 residues. V was pared by 3 bases and J by 3 bases, with 2 bases of the junction left unmatched. Per the germline V gene, CDR1 is LNHNV and CDR2 is YYDKDF (reference sequence). This CDR3 is CATSRLAGKETQYF. DNA of the CDR3: TGTGCCACCAGCAGGCTAGCGGGGAAAGAGACCCAGTACTTC.

This clone showed up just once. V gene TRBV9 combines with J gene TRBJ2-1; D is ambiguous. The V end lost 0 bases, the J end lost 0 bases, and 4 bases lay between the germline ends. The CDR3 loop spans 14 amino acids. CDR1 is SGDLS and CDR2 is YYNGEE in the germline V gene. The CDR3, as DNA: TGTGCCAGCAGCGTAGGTGGCTCCTACAATGAGCAGTTCTTC. This encodes CASSVGGSYNEQFF.

V is TRBV6-1 and J is TRBJ1-2; D gene ambiguous. Germline-derived CDR1 and CDR2 are MNHNS and SASEGT. V shed 4 bases and J shed 2 bases, with 17 bases lying between them. The CDR3 is made up of 16 amino acids. Written as DNA, the CDR3 is TGTGCCAGCAGTGGGCCACGAGTCGATTTAAACTATGGCTACACCTTC. This codes for CASSGPRVDLNYGYTF.

The rearrangement joins TRBV12-5 to TRBJ2-7; the D call may be TRBD1 or TRBD2 (6 bases each). The germline V and J ends were trimmed by 3 bases and 4 bases, with 25 bases remaining between them. The CDR3 extends over 18 amino acids. Germline V gives CDR1 LGHNT, CDR2 FRNRAP. The chain's CDR3 is CASGFDSSGAPLGYEQYF. CDR3 sequence (DNA): TGTGCTAGTGGTTTTGATTCCTCGGGGGCCCCTTTAGGGTACGAGCAGTACTTC. Based on the CDR3 plus reference TRBV12-5 and TRBJ2-7, the full variable domain is DARVTQTPRHKVTEMGQEVTMRCQPILGHNTVFWYRQTMMQGLELLAYFRNRAPLDDSGMPKDRFSAEMPDATLATLKIQPSEPRDSAVYFCASGFDSSGAPLGYEQYFGPGTRLTVT.

The V gene is TRBV2, the J gene TRBJ2-1; TRBD2 matches 13 bases. Germline V gives CDR1 SNHLY, CDR2 FYNNEI. V lost 5 bases and J lost 3; bases outside the gene matches: 10. The CDR3 loop spans 18 amino acids. The CDR3 sequence: CASSLRTSGGPNYNEQFF. In DNA form, the CDR3 reads TGTGCCAGCAGTTTACGGACTAGCGGGGGACCAAACTACAATGAGCAGTTCTTC.

The chain links TRBV4-2 to TRBJ1-5; no definite D call. Per germline, CDR1 LGHNA and CDR2 YNFKEQ. With 0 bases removed from V and 6 bases from J, the gap between germline ends came to 6 bases. This CDR3 comprises 13 residues. The CDR3 bases are TGTGCCAGCAGCCAAGATTGGGGTCAGCCCCAGCATTTT. It is translated as CASSQDWGQPQHF.

The chain has TRBV7-9 and TRBJ1-5; D gene unclear. Deletions cut 5 bases from V and 0 bases from J, with 8 bases between. CDR3 length: 14 amino acids. Germline values: CDR1 SEHNR, CDR2 FQNEAQ (reference sequence). CDR3 coding DNA: TGTGCCAGCAGCGCTGAGGGTAGCAATCAGCCCCAGCATTTT. Translation: CASSAEGSNQPQHF.

Only a few counts were recorded for this clone. This chain links TRBV29-1 with TRBJ1-5; D unclear. This CDR3 spans 17 amino acids. Trimming left V 4 bases short and J 6 bases short, with 25 bases between. Per the germline V gene, CDR1 is SQVTM and CDR2 is ANQGSEA. The DNA for the CDR3 is TGCAGCGTTGTCTTTGGTTTGAGAGGGCCTTTTAGTCAGCCCCAGCATTTT. This sequence encodes CSVVFGLRGPFSQPQHF. The variable domain in full, with the rest retrieved from reference TRBV29-1 and TRBJ1-5, is SAVISQKPSRDICQRGTSLTIQCQVDSQVTMMFWYRQQPGQSLTLIATANQGSEATYESGFVIDKFPISRPNLTFSTLTVSNMSPEDSSIYLCSVVFGLRGPFSQPQHFGDGTRLSIL.